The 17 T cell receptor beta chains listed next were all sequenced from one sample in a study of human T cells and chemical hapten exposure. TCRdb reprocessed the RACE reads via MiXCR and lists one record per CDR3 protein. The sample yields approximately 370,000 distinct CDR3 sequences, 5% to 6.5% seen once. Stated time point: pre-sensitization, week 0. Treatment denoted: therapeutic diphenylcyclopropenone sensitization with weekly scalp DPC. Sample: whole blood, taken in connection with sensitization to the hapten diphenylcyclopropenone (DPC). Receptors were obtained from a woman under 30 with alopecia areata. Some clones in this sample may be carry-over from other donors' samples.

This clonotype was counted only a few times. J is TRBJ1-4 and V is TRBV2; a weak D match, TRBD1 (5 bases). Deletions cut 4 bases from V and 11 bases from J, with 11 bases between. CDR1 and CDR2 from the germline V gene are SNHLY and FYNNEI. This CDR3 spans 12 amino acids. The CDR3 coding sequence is TGTGCCAGCAGTGCGGAAACAGGCAAACTGTTTTTT. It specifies CASSAETGKLFF.

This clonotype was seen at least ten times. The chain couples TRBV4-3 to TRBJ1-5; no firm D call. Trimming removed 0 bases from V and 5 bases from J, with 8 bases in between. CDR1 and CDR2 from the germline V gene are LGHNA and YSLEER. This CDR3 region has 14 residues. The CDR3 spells CASSQDLGYQPQHF. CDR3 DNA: TGCGCCAGCAGCCAAGATTTGGGGTATCAGCCCCAGCATTTT.

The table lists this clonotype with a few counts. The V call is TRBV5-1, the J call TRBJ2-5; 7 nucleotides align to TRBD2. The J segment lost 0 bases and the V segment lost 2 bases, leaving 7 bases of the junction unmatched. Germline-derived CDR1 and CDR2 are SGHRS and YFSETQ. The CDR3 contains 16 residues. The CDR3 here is CASSFLSSGHQETQYF. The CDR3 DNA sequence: TGCGCCAGCAGCTTCCTTTCTAGCGGACACCAAGAGACCCAGTACTTC.

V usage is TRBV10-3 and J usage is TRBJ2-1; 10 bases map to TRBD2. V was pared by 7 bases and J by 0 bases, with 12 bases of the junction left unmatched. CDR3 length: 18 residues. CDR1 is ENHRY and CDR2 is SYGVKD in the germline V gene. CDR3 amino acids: CAITPTSGPQSSYNEQFF. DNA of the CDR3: TGTGCCATCACCCCGACTAGCGGGCCGCAGAGCTCCTACAATGAGCAGTTCTTC.

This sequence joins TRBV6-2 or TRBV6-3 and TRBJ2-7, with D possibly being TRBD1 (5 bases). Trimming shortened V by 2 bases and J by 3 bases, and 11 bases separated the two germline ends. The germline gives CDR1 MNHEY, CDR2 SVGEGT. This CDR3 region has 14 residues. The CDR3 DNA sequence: TGTGCCAGCAGTTACCTCAGGGTTCGCTACGAGCAGTACTTC. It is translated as CASSYLRVRYEQYF.

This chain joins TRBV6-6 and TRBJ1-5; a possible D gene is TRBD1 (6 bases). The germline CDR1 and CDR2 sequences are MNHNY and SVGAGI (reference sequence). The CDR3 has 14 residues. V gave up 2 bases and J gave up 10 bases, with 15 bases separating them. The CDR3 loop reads CASSYEGGPKPQHF. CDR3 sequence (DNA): TGTGCCAGCAGTTACGAAGGGGGGCCTAAACCCCAGCATTTT.

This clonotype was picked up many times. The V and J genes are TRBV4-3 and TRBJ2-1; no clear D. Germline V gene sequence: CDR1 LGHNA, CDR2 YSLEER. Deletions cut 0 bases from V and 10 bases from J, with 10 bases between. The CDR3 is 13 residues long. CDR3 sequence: CASSQEAEREQFF. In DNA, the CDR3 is TGCGCCAGCAGCCAAGAGGCTGAGAGAGAGCAGTTCTTC.

DNA for the CDR3: TGTGCCAGCAGCTTGGGTGACGAAGGAAACACCATATATTTT. It is translated as CASSLGDEGNTIYF. This chain links TRBV5-4 with TRBJ1-3; D gene ambiguous. The CDR3 has 14 residues. V gave up 0 bases and J gave up 4 bases, with 8 bases separating them. The germline CDR1 and CDR2 sequences are SGHNT and YYREEE (reference sequence). The entire variable domain, with the rest obtained from reference TRBV5-4 and TRBJ1-3, is as follows: ETGVTQSPTHLIKTRGQQVTLRCSSQSGHNTVSWYQQALGQGPQFIFQYYREEENGRGNFPPRFSGLQFPNYSSELNVNALELDDSALYLCASSLGDEGNTIYFGEGSWLTVV.

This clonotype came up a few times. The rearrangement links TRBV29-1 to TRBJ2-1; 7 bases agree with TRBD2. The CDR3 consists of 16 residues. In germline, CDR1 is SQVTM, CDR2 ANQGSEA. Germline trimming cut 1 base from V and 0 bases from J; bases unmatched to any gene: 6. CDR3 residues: CSVEVARTSSYNEQFF. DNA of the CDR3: TGCAGCGTTGAAGTCGCGAGGACTAGCTCCTACAATGAGCAGTTCTTC.

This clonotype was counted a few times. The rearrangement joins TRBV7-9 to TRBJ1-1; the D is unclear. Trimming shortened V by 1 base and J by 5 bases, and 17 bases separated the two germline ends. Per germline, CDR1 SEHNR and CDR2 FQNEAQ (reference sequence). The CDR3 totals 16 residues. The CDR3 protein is CASSLDPGAGLTEAFF. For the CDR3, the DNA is TGTGCCAGCAGCTTAGATCCAGGTGCAGGTTTAACTGAAGCTTTCTTT.

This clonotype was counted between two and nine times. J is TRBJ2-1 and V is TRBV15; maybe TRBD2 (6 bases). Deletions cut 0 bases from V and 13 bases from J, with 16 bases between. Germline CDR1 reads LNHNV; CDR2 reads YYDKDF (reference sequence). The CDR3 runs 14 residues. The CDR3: CATSRDLSGTPQFF. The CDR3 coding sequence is TGTGCCACCAGCAGAGATCTGTCCGGGACTCCCCAGTTCTTC.

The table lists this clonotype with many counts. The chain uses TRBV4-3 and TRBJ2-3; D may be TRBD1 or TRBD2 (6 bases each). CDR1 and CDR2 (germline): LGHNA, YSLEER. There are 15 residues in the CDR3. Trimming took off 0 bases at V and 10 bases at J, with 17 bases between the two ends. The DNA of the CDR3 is TGCGCCAGCAGCCAAGAGCCGAGGGGGGCCACCCCGCAGTATTTT. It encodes CASSQEPRGATPQYF.

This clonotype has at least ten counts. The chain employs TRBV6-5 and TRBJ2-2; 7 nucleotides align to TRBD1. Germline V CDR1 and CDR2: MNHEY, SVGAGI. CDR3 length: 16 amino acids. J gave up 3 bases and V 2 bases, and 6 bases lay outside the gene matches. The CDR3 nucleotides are TGTGCCAGCAGTTACGCGGGCAGGGGGTACACCGGGGAGCTGTTTTTT. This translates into CASSYAGRGYTGELFF.

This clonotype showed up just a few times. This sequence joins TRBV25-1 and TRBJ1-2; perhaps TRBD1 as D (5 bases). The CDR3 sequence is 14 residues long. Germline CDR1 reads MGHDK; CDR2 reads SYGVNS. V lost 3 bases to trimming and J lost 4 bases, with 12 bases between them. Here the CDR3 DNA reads TGTGCCAGCAGTGACGACAGCGAGAGCTATGGCTACACCTTC. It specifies CASSDDSESYGYTF.

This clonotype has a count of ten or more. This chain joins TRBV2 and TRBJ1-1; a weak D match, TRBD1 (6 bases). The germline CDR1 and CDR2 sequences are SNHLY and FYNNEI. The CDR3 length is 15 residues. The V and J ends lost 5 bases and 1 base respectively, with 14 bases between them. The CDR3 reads CASSIQGLANTEAFF. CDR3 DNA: TGTGCCAGCAGTATACAGGGTCTGGCGAACACTGAAGCTTTCTTT.

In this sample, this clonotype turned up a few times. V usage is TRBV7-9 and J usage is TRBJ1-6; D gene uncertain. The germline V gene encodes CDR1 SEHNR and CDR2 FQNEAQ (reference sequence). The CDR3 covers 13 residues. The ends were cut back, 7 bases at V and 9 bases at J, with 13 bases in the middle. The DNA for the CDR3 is TGTGCCAGCACCCCGTGGGAGCTTTCACCCCTCCACTTT. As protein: CASTPWELSPLHF.

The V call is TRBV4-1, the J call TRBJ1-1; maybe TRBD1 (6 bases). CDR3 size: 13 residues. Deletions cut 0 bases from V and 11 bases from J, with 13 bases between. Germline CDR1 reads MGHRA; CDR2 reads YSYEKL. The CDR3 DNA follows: TGCGCCAGCAGCCAAGAAGGGGGAAGTGAGGCTTTCTTT. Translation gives CASSQEGGSEAFF.